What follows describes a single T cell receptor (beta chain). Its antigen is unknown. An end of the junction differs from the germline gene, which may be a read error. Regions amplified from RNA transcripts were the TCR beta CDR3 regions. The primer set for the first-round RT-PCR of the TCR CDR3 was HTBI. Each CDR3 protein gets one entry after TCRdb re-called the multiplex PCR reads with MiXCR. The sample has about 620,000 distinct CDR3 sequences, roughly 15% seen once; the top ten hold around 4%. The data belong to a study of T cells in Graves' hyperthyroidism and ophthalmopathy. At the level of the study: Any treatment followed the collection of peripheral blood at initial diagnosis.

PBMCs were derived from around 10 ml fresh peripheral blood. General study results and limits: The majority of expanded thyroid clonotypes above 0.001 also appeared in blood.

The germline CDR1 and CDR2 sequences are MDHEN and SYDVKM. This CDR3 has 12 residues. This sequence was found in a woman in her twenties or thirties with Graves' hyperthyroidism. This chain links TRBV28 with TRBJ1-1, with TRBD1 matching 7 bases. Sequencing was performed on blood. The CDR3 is CAGSRDSREAFF. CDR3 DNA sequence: TGTGCCGGCAGCCGGGACAGTCGTGAAGCTTTCTTT.